The 30 T cell receptor beta chains reported below all come from one sample, sequenced in a study of T-cell memory formation after mild COVID-19. Each CDR3 protein is one row after TCRdb ran MiXCR on the 5' RACE reads. Counted here are almost 550,000 distinct CDR3 sequences, approximately 20% occurring once; the ten biggest clones make up under 15%. Sequencing used PBMCs or a T cell subset sorted from them (not recorded which). The origin of the receptors is an adult woman who had mild COVID-19 (a few samples of this study predate the infection). Cell type and time point are not known.

This clonotype was picked up a small number of times. The chain links TRBV2 to TRBJ2-7; a weak D match, TRBD2 (6 bases). Per germline, CDR1 SNHLY and CDR2 FYNNEI. V was pared by 3 bases and J by 4 bases, with 16 bases between. The CDR3 contains 15 residues. CDR3 amino acids: CASSDEAGRRYEQYF. DNA for the CDR3: TGTGCCAGCAGTGATGAAGCAGGGAGGAGGTACGAGCAGTACTTC.

The chain recombines TRBV7-2 with TRBJ2-2; 7 bases agree with TRBD2. The germline CDR1 and CDR2 sequences are SGHTA and FQGNSA. V lost 3 bases and J lost 0; bases outside the gene matches: 13. CDR3 length equals 19 residues. The CDR3 DNA sequence: TGTGCCAGCAGCTTCCACCCACGGCGCGGGACTACGAACACCGGGGAGCTGTTTTTT. It specifies CASSFHPRRGTTNTGELFF.

The J gene is TRBJ2-1, the V gene TRBV6-1; D gene ambiguous. CDR1 is MNHNS and CDR2 is SASEGT in the germline V gene. The CDR3 totals 10 residues. Trimming shortened V by 7 bases and J by 7 bases, and 5 bases separated the two germline ends. The CDR3: CASKRNEQFF. The CDR3 coding sequence is TGTGCCAGCAAGCGTAATGAGCAGTTCTTC.

This clonotype was counted a few times. This chain connects TRBV4-3 to TRBJ2-2, with D maybe TRBD1 (6 bases). V was cut by 8 bases and J by 4 bases, with 14 bases left in between. Germline V gene lookup returns CDR1 LGHNA and CDR2 YSLEER. CDR3 length equals 14 residues. CDR3 in DNA: TGCGCCAGCCGATCAGAGACAGGCACCGGGGAGCTGTTTTTT. This codes for CASRSETGTGELFF.

In its sample, this clonotype was seen a few times. V usage is TRBV12-3 or TRBV12-4 and J usage is TRBJ2-3; 8 nucleotides line up with TRBD2. The CDR3 runs 17 residues. The junction had 11 bases not matched to a gene; V was cut back by 3 bases and J by 3 bases. The CDR3 nucleotides are TGTGCCAGCAGTTTCCTGGGGACTAGACGACGAACAGATACGCAGTATTTT. Its translation: CASSFLGTRRRTDTQYF.

Here the CDR3 DNA reads TGTGCCAGCAGCCAGGGGGCCATCTATGGCTACACCTTC. This gives the protein CASSQGAIYGYTF. The chain carries TRBV3-1 and TRBJ1-2; TRBD1 is a possible D gene (6 bases). The CDR3 has 13 residues. Germline values: CDR1 LGHDT, CDR2 YNNKEL (reference sequence). Trimming pared 3 bases from V and 4 bases from J, leaving 9 bases between.

The chain uses TRBV7-2 and TRBJ2-3; 12 bases fit TRBD2. The V gene end was trimmed by 2 bases and the J gene end by 6 bases; junction bases not matched to a gene: 9. In germline, CDR1 is SGHTA, CDR2 FQGNSA. The CDR3 length is 17 residues. For the CDR3, the DNA is TGTGCCAGCAGCTTACAGGTGCGACTAGCGGGGGTGGATACGCAGTATTTT. Amino acids: CASSLQVRLAGVDTQYF. The full variable domain, rest sourced from reference TRBV7-2 and TRBJ2-3, is GAGVSQSPSNKVTEKGKDVELRCDPISGHTALYWYRQSLGQGLEFLIYFQGNSAPDKSGLPSDRFSAERTGGSVSTLTIQRTQQEDSAVYLCASSLQVRLAGVDTQYFGPGTRLTVL.

The chain has TRBV5-5 and TRBJ1-6, with D hard to call. Trimming took off 3 bases at V and 0 bases at J, with 10 bases between the two ends. The CDR3 length is 16 residues. Germline loops: CDR1 SGHKS, CDR2 YYEKEE (reference sequence). The CDR3 nucleotides are TGTGCCAGCAGCTCGACGGCGAGCTCCTATAATTCACCCCTCCACTTT. Translated: CASSSTASSYNSPLHF. Together with reference TRBV5-5 and TRBJ1-6, the CDR3 gives the full variable domain: DAGVTQSPTHLIKTRGQQVTLRCSPISGHKSVSWYQQVLGQGPQFIFQYYEKEERGRGNFPDRFSARQFPNYSSELNVNALLLGDSALYLCASSSTASSYNSPLHFGNGTRLTVT.

The CDR3 DNA follows: TGTGCCAGCAGTTTAAGGTGGGACCTAGGGGCTTTCTTT. Translating gives CASSLRWDLGAFF. The rearrangement links TRBV27 to TRBJ1-1; a possible D gene is TRBD1 (5 bases). CDR1 and CDR2 (germline): MNHEY, SMNVEV (reference sequence). Trimming removed 2 bases at V and 11 bases at J, with 15 bases between. CDR3 size: 13 residues.

This sequence joins TRBV14 and TRBJ1-4, with D hard to call. Germline values: CDR1 SGHDN, CDR2 FVKESK. CDR3 length: 18 residues. The V and J ends lost 0 bases and 3 bases respectively, with 17 bases between them. The CDR3 protein is CASSQDSIYAAANEKLFF. The CDR3 DNA follows: TGTGCCAGCAGCCAAGATTCGATATATGCAGCAGCTAATGAAAAACTGTTTTTT.

This chain links TRBV7-3 with TRBJ2-3; no reliable D call. V dropped 5 bases and J dropped 5 bases, with 17 bases sitting between them. Per the germline V gene, CDR1 is SGHTA and CDR2 is FQGTGA. The CDR3 spans 15 residues. Written as DNA, the CDR3 is TGTGCCAGCAGCCCTGGTGTCAGGCCCGGAGATACGCAGTATTTT. It encodes CASSPGVRPGDTQYF.

This clonotype occurred a few times. This rearrangement joins TRBV4-1 to TRBJ1-5, with 7 bases matching TRBD1. Germline CDR1 is MGHRA and CDR2 is YSYEKL. V was pared by 4 bases and J by 1 base, with 7 bases of the junction left unmatched. The CDR3 contains 16 residues. CDR3 in amino acids: CASSRTGVGSNQPQHF. The CDR3 DNA sequence: TGCGCCAGCAGCCGAACAGGGGTAGGAAGCAATCAGCCCCAGCATTTT.

The chain combines TRBV9 with TRBJ2-1, with TRBD2 matching over 10 bases. The ends lost 4 bases at V and 5 bases at J; junction bases unmatched: 18. CDR1 and CDR2 from the germline V gene are SGDLS and YYNGEE. This CDR3 contains 19 residues. CDR3 region: CASSLASGGSLITHNEQFF. The CDR3, as DNA: TGTGCCAGCAGCTTGGCTAGCGGGGGCTCCCTTATAACCCACAATGAGCAGTTCTTC. The full variable domain, its missing parts supplied by reference TRBV9 and TRBJ2-1, is DSGVTQTPKHLITATGQRVTLRCSPRSGDLSVYWYQQSLDQGLQFLIQYYNGEERAKGNILERFSAQQFPDLHSELNLSSLELGDSALYFCASSLASGGSLITHNEQFFGPGTRLTVL.

The CDR3: CASSQDPGLETQYF. The CDR3 DNA reads as TGTGCCAGCAGCCAAGACCCCGGGTTGGAGACCCAGTACTTC. This chain uses TRBV3-1 with TRBJ2-5; D gene uncertain. The germline gives CDR1 LGHDT, CDR2 YNNKEL (reference sequence). There are 14 residues in the CDR3. Trimming stripped 0 bases from V and 5 bases from J, with 10 bases between.

This clonotype was recorded many times. The V and J genes are TRBV7-2 and TRBJ1-1; D unresolved. V was pared by 6 bases and J by 3 bases, with 8 bases between. This CDR3 has 12 residues. CDR1 SGHTA and CDR2 FQGNSA come from the germline V gene. DNA of the CDR3: TGTGCCAGCAGTAATCCCTACACTGAAGCTTTCTTT. Translating gives CASSNPYTEAFF.

V usage is TRBV3-1 and J usage is TRBJ2-2; D is unresolved. The CDR3 loop spans 13 amino acids. Germline V gene lookup returns CDR1 LGHDT and CDR2 YNNKEL (reference sequence). The V gene lost 5 bases and the J gene lost 6 bases, with 10 bases spanning the gap. Here the CDR3 reads CASSYVSAGELFF. The CDR3 DNA sequence: TGTGCCAGCAGCTACGTCTCAGCCGGGGAGCTGTTTTTT.

This clonotype was seen a few times. The chain recombines TRBV12-3 or TRBV12-4 with TRBJ2-7; 15 bases are shared with TRBD2. The CDR3 spans 17 residues. J lost 4 bases, V lost 6 bases, and 10 bases had no gene match. CDR3 loop: CASRSSGTSGRSYEQYF. DNA of the CDR3: TGTGCCAGCAGAAGCTCCGGGACTAGCGGGAGGTCGTACGAGCAGTACTTC.

This clonotype was counted a few times. This chain uses TRBV5-1 with TRBJ1-4, with D unclear. Per the germline V gene, CDR1 is SGHRS and CDR2 is YFSETQ. This CDR3 contains 15 residues. Trimming removed 0 bases at V and 8 bases at J, with 14 bases between. The CDR3 sequence: CASSLVGREFEKLFF. The CDR3 bases are TGCGCCAGCAGCTTGGTGGGCAGAGAGTTCGAAAAACTGTTTTTT.

This clonotype was detected only a few times. The chain combines TRBV4-3 with TRBJ2-7; D is unresolved. Trimming stripped 1 base from V and 2 bases from J, with 18 bases between. Germline V gene sequence: CDR1 LGHNA, CDR2 YSLEER. CDR3 length: 17 amino acids. As DNA, the CDR3 is TGCGCCAGCAGCCAAGTCCGTTCCAGCCCCCTCGCCTACGAGCAGTACTTC. Translation: CASSQVRSSPLAYEQYF.

The sample holds a few counts of this clonotype. The V call is TRBV7-9, the J call TRBJ2-3, with 7 nucleotides matching TRBD1. The germline CDR1 and CDR2 sequences are SEHNR and FQNEAQ (reference sequence). CDR3 length equals 15 residues. The V segment lost 5 bases and the J segment 0 bases; nucleotides outside the gene matches: 5. Written as DNA, the CDR3 is TGTGCCAGCAGCCAGACAGGGTTTAGCACAGATACGCAGTATTTT. It specifies CASSQTGFSTDTQYF.

In its sample, this clonotype was seen a few times. The junction shows a germline mismatch at one end, possibly a read error. This rearrangement joins TRBV24-1 to TRBJ2-2, with D perhaps being TRBD1 or TRBD2 (5 bases each). The CDR3 is 16 residues long. Per the germline V gene, CDR1 is KGHDR and CDR2 is SFDVKD. This CDR3 is CATSDPWDQNTGELFF. Here the CDR3 DNA reads TGTGCCACCAGTGATCCCTGGGACCAGAACACCGGGGAGCTTTTTTTT.

This rearrangement joins TRBV19 to TRBJ2-7, with D hard to call. Germline V gene sequence: CDR1 LNHDA, CDR2 SQIVND (reference sequence). The CDR3 contains 13 residues. V was cut by 2 bases and J by 6 bases, with 11 bases left in between. The CDR3 region is CASSISEGPEQYF. DNA for the CDR3: TGTGCCAGTAGTATATCCGAAGGGCCCGAGCAGTACTTC.

Only a few counts were recorded for this clonotype. This chain uses TRBV20-1 with TRBJ2-3; D gene unclear. Germline V gene sequence: CDR1 DFQATT, CDR2 SNEGSKA (reference sequence). The CDR3 spans 15 residues. V lost 1 base, J lost 6 bases, and 17 bases lay in between. The CDR3 coding sequence is TGCAGTGCTAGAGTTAGGGCCGAGGTCGGGGATACGCAGTATTTT. Protein product: CSARVRAEVGDTQYF.

In this sample, this clonotype turned up many times. The chain recombines TRBV4-2 with TRBJ2-4; TRBD2 matches 8 bases. The germline V gene has CDR1 LGHNA and CDR2 YNFKEQ. This CDR3 contains 15 residues. The trim removed 1 base at V and 9 bases at J, leaving 8 bases unmatched. CDR3 coding DNA: TGTGCCAGCAGCCAAGCCACGGGAGGGCCGGGCATTCAGTACTTC. It specifies CASSQATGGPGIQYF.

The J gene is TRBJ2-5, the V gene TRBV4-3, with TRBD2 matching over 8 bases. The CDR3 extends over 16 amino acids. CDR1 LGHNA and CDR2 YSLEER come from the germline V gene. The junction had 6 bases not matched to a gene; V was cut back by 1 base and J by 2 bases. The CDR3 region has the DNA TGCGCCAGCAGCCAAGGAGAACTAGCGGTACAAGAGACCCAGTACTTC. Residues: CASSQGELAVQETQYF.

V is TRBV20-1 and J is TRBJ1-4; D is unclear. The CDR3 is 14 amino acids. Germline V lookup: CDR1 DFQATT, CDR2 SNEGSKA (reference sequence). V lost 0 bases and J lost 0, with 5 bases in between. Here the CDR3 reads CSAREVSTNEKLFF. In DNA form, the CDR3 reads TGCAGTGCTAGAGAGGTGTCAACTAATGAAAAACTGTTTTTT.

This clonotype was seen more than once but under ten times. The chain recombines TRBV9 with TRBJ2-1, with 10 bases aligning to TRBD1. Germline values: CDR1 SGDLS, CDR2 YYNGEE. This CDR3 contains 15 residues. The V segment lost 4 bases and the J segment 6 bases; nucleotides outside the gene matches: 7. CDR3 nucleotide sequence: TGTGCCAGCAGCTTTAGGGACAGGGGTATCAATGAGCAGTTCTTC. Translating it yields CASSFRDRGINEQFF.

In its sample, this clonotype was seen a few times. The J gene is TRBJ1-4, the V gene TRBV6-6, with a weak D call TRBD1 (5 bases). The length of the CDR3 is 13 residues. In germline, CDR1 is MNHNY, CDR2 SVGAGI (reference sequence). The V end was cut by 4 bases, the J end by 5 bases, with 8 bases between. DNA of the CDR3: TGTGCCAGCAGTTCGCCAGGGAATGAAAAACTGTTTTTT. Residues: CASSSPGNEKLFF.

This chain joins TRBV25-1 and TRBJ2-3; 9 nucleotides line up with TRBD1. The CDR3 has 16 amino acids. V trimming: 3 bases; J trimming: 2 bases; junction bases outside the gene matches: 6. The germline V gene encodes CDR1 MGHDK and CDR2 SYGVNS. DNA for the CDR3: TGTGCCAGCAGTGATCTCGGGACAGGGTCCACAGATACGCAGTATTTT. Its protein product is CASSDLGTGSTDTQYF.

Worth noting for this clonotype: The junction differs from germline at one of its ends, possibly a read error. V gene TRBV3-1 combines with J gene TRBJ2-3, with 8 bases lining up with TRBD1. CDR3 length: 12 amino acids. From germline, CDR1 is LGHDT and CDR2 YNNKEL (reference sequence). CDR3 DNA sequence: TGTGCCAGCAGCCAAGGGGACAGGTCGCAATATTTT. This translates into CASSQGDRSQYF.